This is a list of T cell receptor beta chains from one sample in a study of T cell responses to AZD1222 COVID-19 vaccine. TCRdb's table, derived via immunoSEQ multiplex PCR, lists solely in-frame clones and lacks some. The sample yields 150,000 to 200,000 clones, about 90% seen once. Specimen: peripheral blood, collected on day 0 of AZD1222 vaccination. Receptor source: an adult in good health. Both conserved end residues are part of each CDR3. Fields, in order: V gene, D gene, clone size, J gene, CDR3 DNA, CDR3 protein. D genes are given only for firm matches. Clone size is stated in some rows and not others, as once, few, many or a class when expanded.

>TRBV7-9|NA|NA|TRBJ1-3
TGTGCCAGCAGCCCGACAGCGGCCCTCGGAAACACCATATATTTT
CASSPTAALGNTIYF
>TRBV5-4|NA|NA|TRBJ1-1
TGTGCCAGCAGCCCGAACAGGGTTGAAGCTTTCTTT
CASSPNRVEAFF
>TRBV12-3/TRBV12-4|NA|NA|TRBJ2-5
TGTGCCAGCAGTTTGATGGAGACCCAGTACTTC
CASSLMETQYF
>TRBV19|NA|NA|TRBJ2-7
TGTGCCAGTAGCGACAGTTTCTACGAGCAGTACTTC
CASSDSFYEQYF
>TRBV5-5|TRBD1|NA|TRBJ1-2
TGTGCCAGCAGCTTTACAGGGGCGGACTATGGCTACACCTTC
CASSFTGADYGYTF
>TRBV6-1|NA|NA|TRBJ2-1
TGTGCCAGCAGTGAAGCGCGGGTAGCAGCCTACAATGAGCAGTTCTTC
CASSEARVAAYNEQFF
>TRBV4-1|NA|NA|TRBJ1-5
TGCGCCAGCAGCCAAGAATGGAGCCAGCCCCAGCATTTT
CASSQEWSQPQHF
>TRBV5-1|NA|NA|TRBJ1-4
TGCGCCAGCAGCTTGATCGGACAGTCTAATGAAAAACTGTTTTTT
CASSLIGQSNEKLFF
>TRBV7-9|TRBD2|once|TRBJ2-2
TGTGCCAGCAGCATCAAGCGGGAGTCGACCGGGGAGCTGTTTTTT
CASSIKRESTGELFF
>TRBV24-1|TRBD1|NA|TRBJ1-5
TGTGCCACCAGTGGGGACCCGGGACAGGGGGGGAATCAGCCCCAGCATTTT
CATSGDPGQGGNQPQHF
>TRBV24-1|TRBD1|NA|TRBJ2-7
TGTGCCACCAGTGACTACGGACAGGGGAGAGTCCACGAGCAGTACTTC
CATSDYGQGRVHEQYF
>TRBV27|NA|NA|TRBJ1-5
TGTGCCAGCAGTTTTGGAGGGAGGGGGCCCCAGCATTTT
CASSFGGRGPQHF
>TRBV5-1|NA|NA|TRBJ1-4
TGCGCCAGCAGCTTACTAACAACTAATGAAAAACTGTTTTTT
CASSLLTTNEKLFF
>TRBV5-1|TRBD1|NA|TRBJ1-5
TGCGCCAGCAGCTTAAAGGGGGCGCGGGACCAGCCCCAGCATTTT
CASSLKGARDQPQHF
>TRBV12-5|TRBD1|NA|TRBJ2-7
TGTGCTAGTGGTTCCCGGGACAGGGGCCACGAGCAGTACTTC
CASGSRDRGHEQYF
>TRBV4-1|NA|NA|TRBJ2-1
TGCGCCAGCAGCCAAGATGAGCGGTATGGGAATGAGCAGTTCTTC
CASSQDERYGNEQFF
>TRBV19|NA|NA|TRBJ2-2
TGTGCCAGTAGTAGAACCACGCAGGTCGCCGGGGAGCTGTTTTTT
CASSRTTQVAGELFF
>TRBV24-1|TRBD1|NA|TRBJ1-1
TGTGCCACCCCTCAGGAGGGGGCTACCTGGAGAGGGATGAACACTGAAGCTTTCTTT
CATPQEGATWRGMNTEAFF
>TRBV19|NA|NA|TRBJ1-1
TGTGCCAGTAGTATGGGGCAGTTGATAAACACTGAAGCTTTCTTT
CASSMGQLINTEAFF
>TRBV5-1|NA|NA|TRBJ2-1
TGCGCCAGCAGCTTGGGTCGGAGCGGCAATGAGCAGTTCTTC
CASSLGRSGNEQFF
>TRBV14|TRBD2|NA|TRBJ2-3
TGTGCCAGCAGCCAAGGGACTAGCGGTAGCACAGATACGCAGTATTTT
CASSQGTSGSTDTQYF
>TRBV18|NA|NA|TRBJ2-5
TGTGCCAGCTCACCGGGAGAGACCCAGTACTTC
CASSPGETQYF
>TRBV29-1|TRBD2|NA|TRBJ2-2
TGCAGCGTTGAATCTAGGACTAGCGGGAGAGGCACCGGGGAGCTGTTTTTT
CSVESRTSGRGTGELFF
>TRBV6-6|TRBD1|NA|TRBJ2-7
TGTGCCAGCAGTTACAGGGACAGCACCTACGAGCAGTACTTC
CASSYRDSTYEQYF